This TCR beta chain was found in a study of neoadjuvant nivolumab and ipilimumab in lung cancer (dated by TCRdb to the early 2020s). At the level of the whole study: In the NEOSTAR trial, nivolumab was administered intravenously at 3 mg/kg on days 1, 15 and 29, and the combination arm also received ipilimumab 1 mg/kg on day 1 only. The primary endpoint of the trial was the rate of major pathologic response (MPR) in the intention-to-treat population of each study arm. The trial treated roughly 42 patients with operable NSCLC: about 23 were randomized to nivolumab monotherapy and some 21 to nivolumab plus ipilimumab. TCR repertoires were compared between pretherapy (baseline) peripheral blood and tumors resected at surgery after neoadjuvant immune checkpoint blockade. Seven patients had matched pretherapy and resected tumor pairs analyzed, with four treated with nivolumab and three with nivolumab plus ipilimumab.

Interpreted using the paper, the time point label stands for: at surgical resection after neoadjuvant nivolumab +/- ipilimumab. Samples came from the phase 2 randomized NEOSTAR trial, which tested neoadjuvant nivolumab or nivolumab plus ipilimumab followed by surgery in operable NSCLC. Trimming removed 4 bases from V and 3 bases from J; the gene matches leave 11 bases unexplained. Inclusive of the bounding cysteine and phenylalanine, the CDR3 is 16 residues long. Just CDR3 DNA is preserved here, 48 bases in frame from base 1. As encoded in the germline V gene, CDR1 is SGHRS while CDR2 is YFSETQ. The protocol used for the library was the immunoSEQ multiplex PCR assay. Per the authors' processing: Repertoires were summarized in terms of richness and clonality, and significantly expanded and contracted clones between pre- and post-therapy samples were identified. TCRdb's version of the immuneACCESS table is confined to in-frame rearrangements and falls short of the full clone set. An unresolved V gene accounts for under half of the shortfall where checked; the remainder is of unknown origin. V, J and clone size were drawn from that table, and D and trimming were deduced from the DNA. The sample records more than 6,000 clones, roughly three quarters of which are singletons. The ten top clones hold approximately 4% of the sample.

What the work shows at the level of the full study, not this receptor alone: From pretherapy to surgery, tumor T-cell richness and clonality increased in three of three dual-therapy tumors but in only two of four nivolumab-treated tumors. Greater TCR richness and clonality were observed in resected tumors than in tumor-adjacent uninvolved lung, and increases were observed in more dual-therapy-treated tumors. A small number of samples was subjected to TCR sequencing. No significant correlation was found between TCR clonality and pathologic tumor regression, and only one major-pathologic-response sample was available for the clonality analysis. TCR richness in pretherapy blood showed a positive correlation with richness in tumors resected after neoadjuvant therapy (Spearman R ≈ 0.8).

Concerning this clone itself: Its antigen is still unknown. Qualities for individual bases were not recorded, and no much larger clone is one base off.

This specimen consisted of tumor tissue, obtained after neoadjuvant nivolumab, alone or with ipilimumab, at or shortly before surgery. The sequence derives from an adult with non-small cell lung cancer. The rearrangement combines TRBV5-1 with TRBJ1-1; TRBD1 agrees with 8 junctional bases. The sequence in DNA is TGCGCCAGCAGCCCGGGACCAGGGGGCGCCTACACTGAAGCTTTCTTT. Translated, it gives CASSPGPGGAYTEAFF.